This T cell receptor (beta chain) was sequenced in a study of blood T cell repertoires in COVID-19. Study details: Acute and convalescent COVID-19 specimens originated in the United States, Italy and Spain. PBMCs, B-cell-depleted T cells, or T cells were the source of the cDNA or gDNA that made up the material.

Between the trimmed V and J ends, which lost 2 bases and 0 bases, there was a span of 9 bases. The CDR3 is made up of 15 amino acids. Germline CDR1 reads SGHTS; CDR2 reads YDEGEE. This clone is deemed medium-sized (0.01 to 0.1%). As handled by the study authors: Reference gene primer amplification in the assay estimated nucleated cell counts. Only in-frame clones appear in the TCRdb table, and some are missing; sequencing was by immunoSEQ multiplex PCR. V, J and clone size derive from that table, while D and trimming were established from the DNA sequence. In the table there are fewer than 400,000 clones, roughly 86% of which are singletons.

The chain recombines TRBV5-8 with TRBJ1-5; D perhaps matches TRBD1 (6 bases). The receptor was derived from a human donor in a cohort sampled during active COVID-19. The sample was peripheral blood. The CDR3 nucleotides read TGTGCCAGCAGCTTACAGGGCTTTAGCAATCAGCCCCAGCATTTT. Translation gives CASSLQGFSNQPQHF. Together with reference TRBV5-8 and TRBJ1-5, the CDR3 gives the full variable domain: EAGVTQSPTHLIKTRGQQATLRCSPISGHTSVYWYQQALGLGLQFLLWYDEGEERNRGNFPPRFSGRQFPNYSSELNVNALELEDSALYLCASSLQGFSNQPQHFGDGTRLSIL.